A single sample gave rise to the 4 T cell receptor beta chains below, sequenced in a study of T cells after yellow fever vaccination. TCRdb redid the calling of the 5' RACE reads with MiXCR, one entry per CDR3 protein. Among 150,000 to 200,000 distinct CDR3 sequences listed, 8% to 13% were seen once. The specimen comprised CD8+ T cells sorted from PBMCs, sampled 15 days after the yellow fever booster vaccination. Receptors were obtained from a young man who received the YFV17D yellow fever vaccine.

This clonotype was counted a few times. The chain recombines TRBV6-2 or TRBV6-3 with TRBJ2-4; D gene ambiguous. Germline V gene lookup returns CDR1 MNHEY and CDR2 SVGEGT. V lost 6 bases and J lost 7, with 13 bases in between. The CDR3 extends over 13 amino acids. The CDR3 loop is CASSLGMDNIQYF. DNA of the CDR3: TGTGCCAGCAGCTTGGGGATGGATAACATTCAGTACTTC.

This sequence joins TRBV4-3 and TRBJ2-2; TRBD2 is a possible D gene (6 bases). The CDR3 contains 24 residues. Germline CDR1 and CDR2: LGHNA and YSLEER. V gave up 0 bases and J gave up 1 base, with 33 bases separating them. In nucleotides, the CDR3 is TGCGCCAGCAGCCAAGATGGAAACCCCGGGCGGGGACCCCACGGGGGTGGGAACACCGGGGAGCTGTTTTTT. This gives the protein CASSQDGNPGRGPHGGGNTGELFF.

There are a few counts of this clonotype. V gene TRBV20-1 combines with J gene TRBJ1-1; D unresolved. The V gene's germline CDR1 is DFQATT and CDR2 SNEGSKA (reference sequence). The CDR3 sequence is 14 residues long. V gave up 3 bases and J gave up 0 bases, with 11 bases separating them. For the CDR3, the DNA is TGCAGTGCTAGTCCGGAGAACTTGAACACTGAAGCTTTCTTT. It translates to CSASPENLNTEAFF.

This chain uses TRBV27 with TRBJ2-7; TRBD1 agrees at 7 bases. J gave up 3 bases and V 6 bases, and 11 bases lay outside the gene matches. The CDR3 totals 15 residues. Per germline, CDR1 MNHEY and CDR2 SMNVEV (reference sequence). The chain's CDR3 is CASSGIQGPYYEQYF. In DNA form, the CDR3 reads TGTGCCAGCAGCGGGATACAGGGGCCTTACTACGAGCAGTACTTC.